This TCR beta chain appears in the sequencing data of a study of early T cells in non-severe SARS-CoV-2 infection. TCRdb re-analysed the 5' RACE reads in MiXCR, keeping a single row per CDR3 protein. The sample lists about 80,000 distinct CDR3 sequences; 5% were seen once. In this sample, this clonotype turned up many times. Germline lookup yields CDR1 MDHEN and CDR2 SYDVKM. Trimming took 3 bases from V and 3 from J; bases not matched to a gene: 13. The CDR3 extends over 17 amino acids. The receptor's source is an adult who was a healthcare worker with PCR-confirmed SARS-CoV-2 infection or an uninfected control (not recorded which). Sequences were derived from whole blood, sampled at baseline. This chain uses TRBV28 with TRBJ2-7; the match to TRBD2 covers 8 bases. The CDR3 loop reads CASSFSPLGTRNYEQYF. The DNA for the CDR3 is TGTGCCAGCAGTTTCTCCCCCCTCGGGACTAGAAACTACGAGCAGTACTTC.